This TCR beta chain was obtained from a study of human T cells and chemical hapten exposure. The time point was: patch test 2, 6 weeks after DPC sensitization. Treatment described: therapeutic diphenylcyclopropenone sensitization with weekly scalp DPC. Germline CDR1 is MNHNY and CDR2 is SVGAGI (reference sequence). V dropped 4 bases and J dropped 15 bases, with 7 bases sitting between them. The CDR3 totals 10 residues. This clonotype showed up many times. Each CDR3 protein gets one entry after TCRdb re-called the RACE reads with MiXCR. The sample has just over 350,000 distinct CDR3 sequences, about 6.9% seen once.

The sequenced sample was whole blood, obtained in connection with sensitization to the hapten diphenylcyclopropenone (DPC). V and J are TRBV6-6 and TRBJ1-6; D gene unclear. The sequence was collected from a young woman with alopecia areata. Some clones in this sample may be carry-over from other donors' samples. CDR3 coding DNA: TGTGCCAGCAGTTTGCAGGTCCTCCACTTT. It codes for CASSLQVLHF.